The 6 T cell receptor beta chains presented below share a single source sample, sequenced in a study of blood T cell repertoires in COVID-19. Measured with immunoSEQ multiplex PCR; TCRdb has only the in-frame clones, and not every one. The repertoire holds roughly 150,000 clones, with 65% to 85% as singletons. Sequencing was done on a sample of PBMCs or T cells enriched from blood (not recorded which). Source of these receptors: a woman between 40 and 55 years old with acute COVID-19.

In DNA, the CDR3 is TGTGCCAGCTCACCGTCGGACAGGGGGAACAATGAGCAGTTCTTC. Residues: CASSPSDRGNNEQFF. This rearrangement joins TRBV18 to TRBJ2-1; 10 nucleotides match TRBD1. V trimming: 3 bases; J trimming: 5 bases; junction bases outside the gene matches: 4. CDR3 length: 15 residues. Germline lookup yields CDR1 KGHSH and CDR2 LQKENI.

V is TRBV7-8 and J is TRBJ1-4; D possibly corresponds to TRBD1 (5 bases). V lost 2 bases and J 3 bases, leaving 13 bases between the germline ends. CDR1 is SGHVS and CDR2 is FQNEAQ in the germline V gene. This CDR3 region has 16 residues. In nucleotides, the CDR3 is TGTGCCAGCAGCTTAAGGGGAATTGCGGCTAATGAAAAACTGTTTTTT. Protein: CASSLRGIAANEKLFF.

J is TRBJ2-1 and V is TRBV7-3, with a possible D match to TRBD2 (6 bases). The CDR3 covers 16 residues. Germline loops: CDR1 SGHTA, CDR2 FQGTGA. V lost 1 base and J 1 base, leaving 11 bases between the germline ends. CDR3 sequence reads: CASSLNGGNSYNEQFF. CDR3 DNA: TGTGCCAGCAGCTTAAACGGCGGGAATTCCTACAATGAGCAGTTCTTC.

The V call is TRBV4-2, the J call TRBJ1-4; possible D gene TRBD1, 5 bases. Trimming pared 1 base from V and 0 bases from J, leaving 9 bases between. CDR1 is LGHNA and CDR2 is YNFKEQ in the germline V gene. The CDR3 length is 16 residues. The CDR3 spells CASSQVGGATNEKLFF. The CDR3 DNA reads TGTGCCAGCAGCCAAGTGGGGGGTGCAACTAATGAAAAACTGTTTTTT.

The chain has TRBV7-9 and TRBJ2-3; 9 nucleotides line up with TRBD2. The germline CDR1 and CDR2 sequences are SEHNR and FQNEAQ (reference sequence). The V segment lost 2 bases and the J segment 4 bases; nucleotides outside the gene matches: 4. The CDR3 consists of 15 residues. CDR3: CASSLLAGYSDTQYF. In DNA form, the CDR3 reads TGTGCCAGCAGCTTACTAGCGGGATACTCAGATACGCAGTATTTT.

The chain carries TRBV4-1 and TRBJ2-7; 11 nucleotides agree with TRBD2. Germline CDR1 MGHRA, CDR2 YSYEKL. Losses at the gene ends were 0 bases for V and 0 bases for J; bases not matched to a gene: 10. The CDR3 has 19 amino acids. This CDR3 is CASSQDRVIAGGTSYEQYF. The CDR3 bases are TGCGCCAGCAGCCAAGATCGGGTGATAGCGGGAGGGACCTCCTACGAGCAGTACTTC.